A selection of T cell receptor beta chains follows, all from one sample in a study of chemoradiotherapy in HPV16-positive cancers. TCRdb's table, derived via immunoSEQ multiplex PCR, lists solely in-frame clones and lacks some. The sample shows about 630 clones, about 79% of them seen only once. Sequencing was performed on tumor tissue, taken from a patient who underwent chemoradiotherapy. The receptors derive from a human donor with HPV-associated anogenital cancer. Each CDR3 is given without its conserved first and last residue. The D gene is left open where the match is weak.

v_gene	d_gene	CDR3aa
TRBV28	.	ASRIGGQPQH
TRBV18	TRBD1	ASSPPDRPQETQY
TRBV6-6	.	ASSLTVGYEQY
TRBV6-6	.	ASSLPQGWGNQPQH
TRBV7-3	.	ASSPRGSFHNEQF
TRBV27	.	ASSLIGINIEQF
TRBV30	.	AWSVGGAGEQY
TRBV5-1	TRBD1	ASSHRDREYEQY
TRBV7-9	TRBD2	ASSTLLAGASTDTQY
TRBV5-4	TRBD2	ASSTGLAGGWEQF
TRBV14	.	ASSRGRQNYGYT
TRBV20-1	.	SARWTEQF
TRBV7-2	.	ASSLSVNTEAF
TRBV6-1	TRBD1	ASSDPNRDSWH
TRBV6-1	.	ASSGQADTEAF
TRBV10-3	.	AILAHGGTEAF
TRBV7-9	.	ASSLAMSDGLH
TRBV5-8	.	ASSLYSTSSYEQY